This T cell receptor beta chain was captured in a study of shared clonotypes between healthy human individuals (dated by TCRdb to about 2020). For the wider study: A few men and two women, aged 18 to 49 years, made up the cohort. To increase sequencing depth and limit assay-specific biases, TCR repertoire library preparation and sequencing were carried out by different laboratories using diverse techniques. The study deeply sequenced blood TCR repertoires of about 5 healthy adults to estimate repertoire size and the extent of clonotype sharing between individuals. Leukapheresis yielded between about 0.94 and 8.9 billion PBMCs per donor. What the research found in general, with its limitations: Based on pairwise subsampling, the degree of clonotype sharing among donors was expected to be affected by sequencing depth. Because the study included only a small number of donors, the genetic and exposure-history diversity represented was limited. Sampling was restricted to blood, and TCR repertoires in tissue are likely to differ from TCR repertoires in blood.

About this clone itself: Its antigen specificity is not known. It has no much larger one-base neighbor in the sample; base qualities were not kept.

Healthy HIV-negative adults with no recently reported acute infections or vaccinations were included as donors. All donors were Caucasian adults living in Nashville, Tennessee, USA. In the unsorted samples, 85 million to 100 million PBMCs were counted, and genomic DNA was extracted using the QIAamp DNA Blood Mini kit. Blood was collected by leukapheresis, and PBMCs were isolated by Ficoll-Histopaque density gradient centrifugation and then cryopreserved in liquid nitrogen vapor phase. Deletion took 4 bases off V and 0 bases off J, with a span of 15 bases between the germline ends. From its cysteine to its phenylalanine, the CDR3 spans 16 amino acids. CDR3 DNA only is kept here, 48 bases in frame from base 1. The germline V gene encodes CDR1 SGHVS and CDR2 FNYEAQ. Using the deep immunoSEQ assay, TCR CDR3 regions were amplified from genomic DNA by multiplex PCR. Extracted genomic DNA from each cell subset was spread evenly across all wells of several immunoSEQ 96-well plates, with each plate serving as a replicate. For unsorted PBMC, each replicate PCR was loaded with approximately 330 ng genomic DNA, equivalent to around 30,000 T cell genomes. Ten immunoSEQ deep assay plates were used to sequence unsorted PBMC genomic DNA. The purified libraries were quantified using a Qubit 3.0 fluorometer, sized with a Bioanalyzer 2100, and then quantified again using the KAPA Library Quantification kit. Every immunoSEQ 96-well plate was sequenced on a separate single-read 150-cycle Illumina NextSeq 550 flow cell. The study's own analysis went as follows. The immunoSEQ output contained only junctional sequences without quality scores, so filtering could not match that applied to full-length reads. Sequences were annotated with PyIR, a Python wrapper for IgBLAST v1.9, using IMGT germline references to assign V/J genes and CDR3. Any read was removed if the V/J assignment was weak (E-value above 1e-6), the CDR3 was missing, or the read contained stop codons, out-of-frame junctions, or ambiguous translated residues. A V3J clonotype was defined by an identical inferred V gene, J gene, and CDR3 amino acid sequence. Percentage overlap between repertoires was calculated by dividing the number of shared unique clonotypes by the size of the smaller repertoire. Three approaches were used to assess repertoire richness: RTK rarefaction, the Chao1 estimator, and Recon v2.1 estimates of unobserved clonotypes. In its TCRdb copy, this immuneACCESS table keeps in-frame sequences only and misses some clones. Where compared with another copy, unresolved V genes explain less than half of these, and the others have no known cause. Clone size and the V and J calls come from that table; the DNA yielded D and trimming. This sample lists about 490,000 clones; around 79% were detected once. The top ten constitute about 12% of the sample.

Material: PBMCs. The receptor comes from a middle-aged woman in good health. Some clones in this sample may be carry-over from other donors' samples. The chain uses TRBV7-6 and TRBJ1-2; no D segment can be confidently identified. This receptor carries the CDR3 CASSSQALGTNYGYTF. The nucleotide sequence is given as TGTGCCAGCAGCTCCCAGGCCCTCGGAACTAACTATGGCTACACCTTC. Extended through the reference TRBV7-6 and TRBJ1-2 proteins, this CDR3 yields the full variable domain: GAGVSQSPRYKVTKRGQDVALRCDPISGHVSLYWYRQALGQGPEFLTYFNYEAQQDKSGLPNDRFSAERPEGSISTLTIQRTEQRDSAMYRCASSSQALGTNYGYTFGSGTRLTVV.